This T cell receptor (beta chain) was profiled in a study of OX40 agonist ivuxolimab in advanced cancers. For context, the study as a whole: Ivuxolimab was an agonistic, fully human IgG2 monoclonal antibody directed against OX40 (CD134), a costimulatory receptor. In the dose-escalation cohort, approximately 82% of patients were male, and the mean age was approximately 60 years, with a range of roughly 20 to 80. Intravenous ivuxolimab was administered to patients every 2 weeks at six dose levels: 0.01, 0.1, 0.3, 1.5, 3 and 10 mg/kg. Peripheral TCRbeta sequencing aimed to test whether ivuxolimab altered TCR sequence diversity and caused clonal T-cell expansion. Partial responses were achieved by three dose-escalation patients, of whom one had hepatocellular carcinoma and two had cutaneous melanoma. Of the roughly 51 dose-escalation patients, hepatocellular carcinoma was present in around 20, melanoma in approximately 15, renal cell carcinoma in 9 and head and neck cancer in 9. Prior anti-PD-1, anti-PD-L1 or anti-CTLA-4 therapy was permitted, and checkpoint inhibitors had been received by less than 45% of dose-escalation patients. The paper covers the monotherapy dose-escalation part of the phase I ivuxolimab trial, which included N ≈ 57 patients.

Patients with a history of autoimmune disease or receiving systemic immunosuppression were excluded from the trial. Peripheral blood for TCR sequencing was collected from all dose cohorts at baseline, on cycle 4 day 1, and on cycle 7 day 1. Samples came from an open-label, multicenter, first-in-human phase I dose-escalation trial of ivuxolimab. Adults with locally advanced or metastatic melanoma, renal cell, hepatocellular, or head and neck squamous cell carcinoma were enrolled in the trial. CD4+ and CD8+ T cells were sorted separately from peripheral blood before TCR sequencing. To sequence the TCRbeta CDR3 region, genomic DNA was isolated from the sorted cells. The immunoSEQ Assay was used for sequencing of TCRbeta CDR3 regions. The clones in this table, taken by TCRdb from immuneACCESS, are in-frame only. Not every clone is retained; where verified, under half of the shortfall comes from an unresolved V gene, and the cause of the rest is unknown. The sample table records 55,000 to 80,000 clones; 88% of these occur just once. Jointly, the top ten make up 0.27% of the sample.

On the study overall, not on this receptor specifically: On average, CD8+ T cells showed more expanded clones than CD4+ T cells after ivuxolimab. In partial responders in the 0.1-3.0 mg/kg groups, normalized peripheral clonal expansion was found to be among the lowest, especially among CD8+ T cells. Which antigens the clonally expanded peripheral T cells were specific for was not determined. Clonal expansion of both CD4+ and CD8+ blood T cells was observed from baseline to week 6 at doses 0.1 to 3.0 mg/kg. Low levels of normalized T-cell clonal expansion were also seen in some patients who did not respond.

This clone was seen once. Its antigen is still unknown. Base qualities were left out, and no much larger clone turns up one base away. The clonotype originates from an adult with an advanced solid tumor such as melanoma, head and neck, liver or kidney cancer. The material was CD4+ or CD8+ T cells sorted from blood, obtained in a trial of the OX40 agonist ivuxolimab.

The CDR3 here reads CASSPGPSRADTQYF. In nucleotide form, the sequence is TGTGCCAGCAGCCCCGGGCCTAGTAGGGCAGATACGCAGTATTTT. The receptor chain draws on TRBV7-2 and TRBJ2-3; the D gene remains uncertain. Counted from cysteine to phenylalanine, this CDR3 has 15 amino acids. Only the CDR3 DNA stays, 45 bases, in frame from base 1. The germline ends are 16 bases apart after V is trimmed by 5 bases and J by 4 bases. Looking up the germline V gene yields CDR1 SGHTA and CDR2 FQGNSA.